The following is a T cell receptor beta chain sequence with its context. These data are taken from a study of shared clonotypes between healthy human individuals. Study overall: The donor group consisted of a couple of women and three men, aged 18 to 49.

CDR3 length equals 16 residues. Germline lookup yields CDR1 SGHTA and CDR2 FQGNSA. The V end lost 1 base, the J end lost 0 bases, and 7 bases lay between the germline ends. TCRdb's copy holds only in-frame clones and misses some; the assay was immunoSEQ multiplex PCR. The sample includes 2 million to 2.5 million clones, under 97% seen only once; the top ten take roughly 0.13%. This TCR derives from a man aged 18 to 29 in good health. This chain links TRBV7-2 with TRBJ2-6; D gene ambiguous. Sequenced sample: naive CD4+ T cells sorted from blood. The subset is: CD45RA+ positively selected. Here the CDR3 DNA reads TGTGCCAGCAGCTTAGTAGCAACCTCTGGGGCCAACGTCCTGACTTTC. It encodes CASSLVATSGANVLTF.